This TCR beta chain was obtained from a study of T cell changes during pregnancy in multiple sclerosis. This CDR3 comprises 17 residues. The ends were cut back, 4 bases at V and 0 bases at J, with 20 bases in the middle. CDR1 and CDR2 (germline): SGHDT, YYEEEE. Data came from immunoSEQ multiplex PCR; TCRdb stores just in-frame clones and leaves some out. The sample includes 40,000 or so clones, 90% to 95% of them seen just once. The sequence derives from a female donor in good health, enrolled as a control in a pregnancy study. This specimen consisted of CD4+ T cells from peripheral blood mononuclear cells, obtained in the third trimester of pregnancy. The chain joins TRBV5-6 to TRBJ2-7; TRBD2 might be the D (6 bases). CDR3 sequence reads: CASSLLQRARHSYEQYF. The CDR3 DNA is TGTGCCAGCAGCCTCCTCCAGCGGGCCCGACACTCCTACGAGCAGTACTTC.